One and the same sample provided the 18 T cell receptor beta chains below, sequenced in a study of blood T cell repertoires in COVID-19. Clones were sequenced by immunoSEQ multiplex PCR, and TCRdb holds only the in-frame ones, with some missing. The repertoire holds roughly 90,000 clones, with around four fifths as singletons. The specimen was peripheral blood. The receptors derive from a human donor in a cohort sampled during active COVID-19.

This clone was counted a single time. The chain employs TRBV9 and TRBJ1-2, with a tentative D call TRBD1 (5 bases). This CDR3 is 13 amino acids long. In germline, CDR1 is SGDLS, CDR2 YYNGEE. V was cut by 3 bases and J by 5 bases, with 11 bases left in between. Here the CDR3 DNA reads TGTGCCAGCAGCGGAGGCCGGGGGTATGGCTACACCTTC. It translates to CASSGGRGYGYTF. Complete variable domain (other parts from reference TRBV9 and TRBJ1-2): DSGVTQTPKHLITATGQRVTLRCSPRSGDLSVYWYQQSLDQGLQFLIQYYNGEERAKGNILERFSAQQFPDLHSELNLSSLELGDSALYFCASSGGRGYGYTFGSGTRLTVV.

The chain has TRBV7-8 and TRBJ2-1, with 13 bases that match TRBD2. CDR3 length: 21 amino acids. CDR1 and CDR2 from the germline V gene are SGHVS and FQNEAQ. Trimming took 3 bases from V and 0 from J; bases not matched to a gene: 14. CDR3 protein: CASSFGTSGMLGLRSYNEQFF. DNA of the CDR3: TGTGCCAGCAGCTTTGGGACTAGCGGGATGTTGGGTCTACGCTCCTACAATGAGCAGTTCTTC. Drawing the rest from reference TRBV7-8 and TRBJ2-1, the complete variable domain is GAGVSQSPRYKVAKRGQDVALRCDPISGHVSLFWYQQALGQGPEFLTYFQNEAQLDKSGLPSDRFFAERPEGSVSTLKIQRTQQEDSAVYLCASSFGTSGMLGLRSYNEQFFGPGTRLTVL.

The rearrangement joins TRBV19 to TRBJ1-2; 10 bases match TRBD1. The CDR3 loop spans 15 amino acids. The V gene's germline CDR1 is LNHDA and CDR2 SQIVND (reference sequence). With 5 bases clipped from V and 4 bases from J, the junction kept 7 bases outside the gene matches. CDR3 in DNA: TGTGCCAGTAGTTTACGGGACAGGGGTACCTATGGCTACACCTTC. As protein: CASSLRDRGTYGYTF.

V and J are TRBV7-9 and TRBJ2-7; tentatively, D is TRBD1 (6 bases). V lost 3 bases, J lost 0 bases, and 15 bases lay in between. The CDR3 sequence is 16 residues long. The germline V gene has CDR1 SEHNR and CDR2 FQNEAQ (reference sequence). The CDR3 DNA reads as TGTGCCAGCAGCTTGGTGACAGGCTTCAGCTCCTACGAGCAGTACTTC. Residues: CASSLVTGFSSYEQYF.

CDR3 region: CASSHLRVGNEQFF. The CDR3 coding sequence is TGTGCCAGCAGCCATCTTCGGGTGGGCAATGAGCAGTTCTTC. This rearrangement joins TRBV14 to TRBJ2-1; D unclear. Per the germline V gene, CDR1 is SGHDN and CDR2 is FVKESK. This CDR3 spans 14 amino acids. Trimming took 3 bases from V and 6 from J, leaving 12 bases between them.

The J gene is TRBJ2-7, the V gene TRBV5-1, with 9 nucleotides matching TRBD2. The V gene's germline CDR1 is SGHRS and CDR2 YFSETQ. Unmatched junction bases numbered 5, after V lost 4 bases and J lost 6 bases. This CDR3 contains 13 residues. DNA of the CDR3: TGCGCCAGCAGCCTGGGACTAGCAGGCGAGCAGTACTTC. Protein product: CASSLGLAGEQYF.

The rearrangement links TRBV5-1 to TRBJ2-3; 12 nucleotides line up with TRBD1. Trimming took 4 bases from V and 8 from J; bases not matched to a gene: 11. The CDR3 length is 16 residues. Germline CDR1 SGHRS, CDR2 YFSETQ. Here the CDR3 reads CASSLETGQGAGTQYF. As DNA, the CDR3 is TGCGCCAGCAGCCTTGAAACGGGACAGGGGGCCGGTACGCAGTATTTT.

The chain carries TRBV5-1 and TRBJ2-1, with a possible D match to TRBD1 (6 bases). V lost 3 bases to trimming and J lost 5 bases, with 9 bases between them. The CDR3 consists of 13 residues. Germline CDR1 reads SGHRS; CDR2 reads YFSETQ. CDR3 DNA: TGCGCCAGCAGCTCGGGACAAAACAATGAGCAGTTCTTC. Amino acids: CASSSGQNNEQFF.

The genes are TRBV6-5 and TRBJ1-6, with a weak D call TRBD1 (5 bases). Looked up from germline, CDR1 is MNHEY and CDR2 is SVGAGI. The CDR3 spans 15 residues. The V and J ends lost 7 bases and 4 bases respectively, with 14 bases between them. The CDR3 here is CASTSGGFYNSPLHF. The CDR3 nucleotides read TGTGCCAGCACCTCCGGGGGTTTTTATAATTCACCCCTCCACTTT.

The chain employs TRBV20-1 and TRBJ2-1; 7 nucleotides agree with TRBD2. With V trimmed by 6 bases and J by 8 bases, 4 bases remained unmatched. Germline V lookup: CDR1 DFQATT, CDR2 SNEGSKA (reference sequence). This CDR3 spans 11 amino acids. CDR3 loop: CSAGRSYEQFF. In DNA form, the CDR3 reads TGCAGTGCCGGGAGGTCCTATGAGCAGTTCTTC.

The genes are TRBV6-5 and TRBJ2-1; 10 positions agree with TRBD2. V lost 6 bases, J lost 4 bases, and 6 bases stayed unmatched. Germline CDR1 is MNHEY and CDR2 is SVGAGI. There are 15 residues in the CDR3. The CDR3 loop reads CASRLAGISYNEQFF. The DNA for the CDR3 is TGTGCCAGCAGACTAGCGGGGATTTCATACAATGAGCAGTTCTTC.

The rearrangement uses TRBV5-5 and TRBJ2-1, with D hard to call. Germline V gene sequence: CDR1 SGHKS, CDR2 YYEKEE (reference sequence). The CDR3 covers 17 residues. V was shortened by 1 base and J by 0 bases, with 14 bases between the two germline ends. In nucleotides, the CDR3 is TGTGCCAGCAGCTTGACGAACCCCCTGAGCTCCTACAATGAGCAGTTCTTC. It is translated as CASSLTNPLSSYNEQFF.

Note on this clone: Germline is not matched at one junction end, which may reflect a read error. CDR3 sequence (DNA): TGTGCCAGTAGTTTAGACAGAAGCTACGAGCAGTACTTC. Encoded protein: CASSLDRSYEQYF. The chain links TRBV19 to TRBJ2-7, with TRBD1 as a possible D gene (5 bases). Per the germline V gene, CDR1 is LNHDA and CDR2 is SQIVND (reference sequence). CDR3 length equals 13 residues.

This clone appeared once. V usage is TRBV7-3 and J usage is TRBJ2-7, with a weak D call TRBD1 (5 bases). The ends were cut back, 2 bases at V and 0 bases at J, with 8 bases in the middle. The CDR3 sequence is 14 residues long. Germline CDR1 SGHTA, CDR2 FQGTGA. This CDR3 reads CASSLYRSSYEQYF. The CDR3 nucleotides read TGTGCCAGCAGCTTATACAGGAGCTCCTACGAGCAGTACTTC.

This chain joins TRBV2 and TRBJ2-1; 10 bases line up with TRBD2. The CDR3 runs to 15 residues. With 3 bases clipped from V and 8 bases from J, the junction kept 7 bases outside the gene matches. CDR1 is SNHLY, CDR2 FYNNEI, per germline. CDR3 DNA sequence: TGTGCCAGCAGTGAGGCTAGCGGGAGAATGTATGAGCAGTTCTTC. Translated, it gives CASSEASGRMYEQFF.

The V gene is TRBV7-9, the J gene TRBJ2-5; maybe TRBD2 (6 bases). The CDR3 is made up of 15 amino acids. Germline V CDR1 and CDR2: SEHNR, FQNEAQ (reference sequence). Deletions cut 3 bases from V and 0 bases from J, with 11 bases between. The CDR3 protein is CASSFGTVYQETQYF. The CDR3 DNA reads as TGTGCCAGCAGCTTCGGGACTGTGTACCAAGAGACCCAGTACTTC.

The rearrangement links TRBV13 to TRBJ2-3; 9 positions match TRBD2. CDR1 and CDR2 from the germline V gene are PRHDT and FYEKMQ (reference sequence). The V and J ends lost 4 bases and 6 bases, in that order; junction bases with no gene match: 11. This CDR3 is built from 16 residues. DNA for the CDR3: TGTGCCAGCAGCTCCCGGCGGGGGGGGACTTTTGATACGCAGTATTTT. The encoded protein is CASSSRRGGTFDTQYF.

This clone was seen only a few times. For the CDR3, the DNA is TGCGCCAGCAGCCAAGAGTCGGGGGGGATGTCTAGCACAGATACGCAGTATTTT. Protein product: CASSQESGGMSSTDTQYF. This chain connects TRBV4-1 to TRBJ2-3; TRBD2 agrees at 8 bases. CDR1 and CDR2 from the germline V gene are MGHRA and YSYEKL. V lost 0 bases and J lost 0; bases outside the gene matches: 8. The CDR3 contains 18 residues.